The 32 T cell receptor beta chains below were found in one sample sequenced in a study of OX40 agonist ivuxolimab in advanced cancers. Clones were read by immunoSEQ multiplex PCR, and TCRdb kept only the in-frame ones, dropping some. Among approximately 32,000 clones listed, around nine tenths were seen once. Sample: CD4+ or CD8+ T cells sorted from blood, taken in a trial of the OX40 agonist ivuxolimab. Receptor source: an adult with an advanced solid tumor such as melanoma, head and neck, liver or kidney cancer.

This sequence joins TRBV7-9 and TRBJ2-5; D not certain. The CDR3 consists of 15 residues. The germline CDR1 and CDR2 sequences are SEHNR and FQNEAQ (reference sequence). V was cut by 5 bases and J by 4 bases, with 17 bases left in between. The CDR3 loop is CASSPQGQIGETQYF. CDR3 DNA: TGTGCCAGCAGCCCCCAAGGGCAGATTGGAGAGACCCAGTACTTC.

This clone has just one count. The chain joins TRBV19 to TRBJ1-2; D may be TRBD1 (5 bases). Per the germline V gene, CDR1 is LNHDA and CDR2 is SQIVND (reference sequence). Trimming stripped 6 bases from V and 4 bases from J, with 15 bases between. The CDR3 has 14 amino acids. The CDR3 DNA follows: TGTGCCAGTAGGGAAGGGATTCAGGGCTATGGCTACACCTTC. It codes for CASREGIQGYGYTF.

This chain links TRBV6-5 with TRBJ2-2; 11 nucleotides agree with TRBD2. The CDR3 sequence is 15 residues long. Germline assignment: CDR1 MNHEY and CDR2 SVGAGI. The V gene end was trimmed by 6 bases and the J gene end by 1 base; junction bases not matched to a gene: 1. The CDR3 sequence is CASRGTSGNTGELFF. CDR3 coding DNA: TGTGCCAGCAGAGGGACTAGCGGGAACACCGGGGAGCTGTTTTTT.

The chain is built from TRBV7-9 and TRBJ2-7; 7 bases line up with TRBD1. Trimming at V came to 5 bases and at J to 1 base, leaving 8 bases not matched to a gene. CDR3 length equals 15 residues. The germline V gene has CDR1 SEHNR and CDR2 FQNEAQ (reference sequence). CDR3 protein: CASSREKDRSYEQYF. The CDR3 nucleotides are TGTGCCAGCAGCCGCGAAAAGGACAGGTCCTACGAGCAGTACTTC.

This chain's CDR3 is CASSFNRRTGELFF. Written as DNA, the CDR3 is TGTGCCAGCAGCTTTAATCGGAGGACCGGGGAGCTGTTTTTT. This sequence joins TRBV5-8 and TRBJ2-2; tentative D call: TRBD2 (5 bases). This CDR3 has 14 residues. The V gene lost 2 bases and the J gene lost 5 bases, with 10 bases spanning the gap. Germline CDR1 is SGHTS and CDR2 is YDEGEE.

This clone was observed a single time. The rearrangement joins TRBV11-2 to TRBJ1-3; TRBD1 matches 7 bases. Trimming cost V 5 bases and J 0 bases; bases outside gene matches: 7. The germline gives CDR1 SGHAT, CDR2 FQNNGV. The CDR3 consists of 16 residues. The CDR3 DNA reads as TGTGCCAGCAGCCGGGACAGCTCGAACTCTGGAAACACCATATATTTT. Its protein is CASSRDSSNSGNTIYF.

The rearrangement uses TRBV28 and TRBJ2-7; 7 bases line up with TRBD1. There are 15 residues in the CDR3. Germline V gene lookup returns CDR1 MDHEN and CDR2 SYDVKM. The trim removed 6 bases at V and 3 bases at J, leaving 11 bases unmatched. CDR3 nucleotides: TGTGCCAGCAGAACACAGGGGCCAGGGGACTACGAGCAGTACTTC. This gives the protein CASRTQGPGDYEQYF.

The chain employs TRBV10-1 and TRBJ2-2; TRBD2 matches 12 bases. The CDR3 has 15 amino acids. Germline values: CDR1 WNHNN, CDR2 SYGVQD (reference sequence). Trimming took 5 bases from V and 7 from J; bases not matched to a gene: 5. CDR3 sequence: CASSRLAGDLGELFF. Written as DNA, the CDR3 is TGCGCCAGCAGTAGACTAGCGGGAGATCTCGGGGAGCTGTTTTTT.

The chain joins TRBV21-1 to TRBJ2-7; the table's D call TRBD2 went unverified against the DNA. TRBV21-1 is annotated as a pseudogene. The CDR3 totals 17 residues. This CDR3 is CASREYRLAGVKYEQYF. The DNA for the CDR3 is TGTGCCAGCAGGGAATACCGACTAGCGGGAGTTAAGTACGAGCAGTACTTC.

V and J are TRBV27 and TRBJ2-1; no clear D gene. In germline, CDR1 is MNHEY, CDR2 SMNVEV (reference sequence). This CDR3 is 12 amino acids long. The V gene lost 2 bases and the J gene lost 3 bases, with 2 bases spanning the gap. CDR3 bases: TGTGCCAGCAGTTTAAACTACAATGAGCAGTTCTTC. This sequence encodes CASSLNYNEQFF.

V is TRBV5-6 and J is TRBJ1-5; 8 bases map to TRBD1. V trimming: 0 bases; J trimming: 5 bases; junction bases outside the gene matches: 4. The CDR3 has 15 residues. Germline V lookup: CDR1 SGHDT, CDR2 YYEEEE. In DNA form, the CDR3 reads TGTGCCAGCAGCTTGGGGACAGGGTATTATCAGCCCCAGCATTTT. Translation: CASSLGTGYYQPQHF.

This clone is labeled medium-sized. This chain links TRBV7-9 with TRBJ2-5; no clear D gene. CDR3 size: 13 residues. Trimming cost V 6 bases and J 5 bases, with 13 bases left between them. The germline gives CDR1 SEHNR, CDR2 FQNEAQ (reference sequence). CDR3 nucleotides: TGTGCCAGCAGTCCTAGGGCTGGCGAGACCCAGTACTTC. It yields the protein CASSPRAGETQYF.

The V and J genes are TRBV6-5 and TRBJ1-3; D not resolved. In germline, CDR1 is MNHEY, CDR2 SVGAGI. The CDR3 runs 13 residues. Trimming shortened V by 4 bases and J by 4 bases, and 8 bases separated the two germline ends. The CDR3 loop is CASSSPRGNTIYF. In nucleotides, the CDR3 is TGTGCCAGCAGTTCCCCCAGAGGAAACACCATATATTTT.

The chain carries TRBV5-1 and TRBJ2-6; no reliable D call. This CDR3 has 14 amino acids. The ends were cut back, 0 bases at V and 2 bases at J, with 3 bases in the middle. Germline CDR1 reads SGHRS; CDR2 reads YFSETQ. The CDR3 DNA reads TGCGCCAGCAGCTTGGATCCTGGGGCCAACGTCCTGACTTTC. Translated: CASSLDPGANVLTF. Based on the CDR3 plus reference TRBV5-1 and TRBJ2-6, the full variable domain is KAGVTQTPRYLIKTRGQQVTLSCSPISGHRSVSWYQQTPGQGLQFLFEYFSETQRNKGNFPGRFSGRQFSNSRSEMNVSTLELGDSALYLCASSLDPGANVLTFGAGSRLTVL.

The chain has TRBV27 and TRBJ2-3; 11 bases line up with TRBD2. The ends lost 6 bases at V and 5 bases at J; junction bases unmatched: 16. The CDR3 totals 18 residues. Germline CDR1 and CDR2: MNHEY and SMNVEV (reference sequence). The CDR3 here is CASSSRTLVAGGGDTQYF. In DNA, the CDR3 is TGTGCCAGCAGCTCACGAACACTAGTAGCGGGGGGGGGAGATACGCAGTATTTT.

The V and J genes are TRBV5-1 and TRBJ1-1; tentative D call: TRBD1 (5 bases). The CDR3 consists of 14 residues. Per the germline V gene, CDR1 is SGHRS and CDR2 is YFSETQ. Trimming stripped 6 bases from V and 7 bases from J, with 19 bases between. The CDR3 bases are TGCGCCAGCAACCCGGGGGAGGGGCGAGGTGAAGCTTTCTTT. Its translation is CASNPGEGRGEAFF. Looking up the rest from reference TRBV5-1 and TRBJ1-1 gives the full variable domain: KAGVTQTPRYLIKTRGQQVTLSCSPISGHRSVSWYQQTPGQGLQFLFEYFSETQRNKGNFPGRFSGRQFSNSRSEMNVSTLELGDSALYLCASNPGEGRGEAFFGQGTRLTVV.

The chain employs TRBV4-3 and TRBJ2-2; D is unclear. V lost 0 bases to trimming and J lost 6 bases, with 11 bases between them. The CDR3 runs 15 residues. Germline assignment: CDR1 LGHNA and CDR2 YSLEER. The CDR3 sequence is CASSQESRFSGELFF. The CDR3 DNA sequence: TGCGCCAGCAGCCAAGAATCTAGGTTCTCCGGGGAGCTGTTTTTT.

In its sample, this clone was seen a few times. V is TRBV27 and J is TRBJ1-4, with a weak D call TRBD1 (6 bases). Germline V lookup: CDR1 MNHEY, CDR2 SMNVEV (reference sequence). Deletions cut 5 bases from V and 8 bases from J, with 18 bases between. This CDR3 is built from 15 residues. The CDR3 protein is CASSQVRDTAEKLFF. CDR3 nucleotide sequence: TGTGCCAGCAGTCAAGTCCGGGACACGGCCGAAAAACTGTTTTTT.

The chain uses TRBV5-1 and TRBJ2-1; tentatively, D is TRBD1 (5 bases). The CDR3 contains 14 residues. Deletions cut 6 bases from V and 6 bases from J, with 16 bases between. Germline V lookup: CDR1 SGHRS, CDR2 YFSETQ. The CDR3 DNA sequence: TGCGCCAGCAAACGACAGACCTCTAGCAATGAGCAGTTCTTC. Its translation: CASKRQTSSNEQFF. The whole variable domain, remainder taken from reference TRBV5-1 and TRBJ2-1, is KAGVTQTPRYLIKTRGQQVTLSCSPISGHRSVSWYQQTPGQGLQFLFEYFSETQRNKGNFPGRFSGRQFSNSRSEMNVSTLELGDSALYLCASKRQTSSNEQFFGPGTRLTVL.

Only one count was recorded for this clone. The CDR3 loop is CASSQQGYEQYF. The DNA for the CDR3 is TGTGCCAGCAGTCAACAGGGTTACGAGCAGTACTTC. The chain links TRBV6-1 to TRBJ2-7; possible D gene TRBD1, 6 bases. Deletions cut 5 bases from V and 4 bases from J, with 9 bases between. Germline assignment: CDR1 MNHNS and CDR2 SASEGT. CDR3 length: 12 amino acids.

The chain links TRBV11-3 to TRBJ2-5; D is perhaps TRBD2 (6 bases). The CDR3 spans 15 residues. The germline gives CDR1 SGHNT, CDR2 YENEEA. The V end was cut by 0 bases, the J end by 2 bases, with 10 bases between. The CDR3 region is CASSLDLSGQETQYF. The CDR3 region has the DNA TGTGCCAGCAGCTTAGATTTAAGCGGGCAAGAGACCCAGTACTTC.

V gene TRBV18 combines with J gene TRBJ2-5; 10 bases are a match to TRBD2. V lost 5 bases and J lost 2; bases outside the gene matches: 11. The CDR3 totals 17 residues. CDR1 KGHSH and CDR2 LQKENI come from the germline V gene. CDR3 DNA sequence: TGTGCCAGCTCAACAATCGCTAGCGGGAGCGGGCAAGAGACCCAGTACTTC. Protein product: CASSTIASGSGQETQYF.

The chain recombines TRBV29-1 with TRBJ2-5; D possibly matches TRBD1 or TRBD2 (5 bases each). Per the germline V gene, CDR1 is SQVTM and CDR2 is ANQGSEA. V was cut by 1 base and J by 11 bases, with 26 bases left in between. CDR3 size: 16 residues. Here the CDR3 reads CSVEGPTSGAPLEQYF. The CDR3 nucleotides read TGCAGCGTTGAAGGACCCACTAGTGGGGCCCCCTTAGAGCAGTACTTC.

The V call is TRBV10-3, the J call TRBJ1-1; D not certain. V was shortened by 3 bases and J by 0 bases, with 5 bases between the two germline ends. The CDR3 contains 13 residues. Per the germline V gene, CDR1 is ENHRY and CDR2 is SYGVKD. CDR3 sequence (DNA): TGTGCCATCAGTGACGAGATGAACACTGAAGCTTTCTTT. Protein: CAISDEMNTEAFF.

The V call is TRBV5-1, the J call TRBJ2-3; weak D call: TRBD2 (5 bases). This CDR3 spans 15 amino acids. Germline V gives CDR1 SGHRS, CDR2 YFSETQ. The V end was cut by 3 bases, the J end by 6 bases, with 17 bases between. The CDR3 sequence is CASSSIGLTKDTQYF. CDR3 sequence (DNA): TGCGCCAGCAGCTCCATTGGACTTACCAAGGATACGCAGTATTTT.

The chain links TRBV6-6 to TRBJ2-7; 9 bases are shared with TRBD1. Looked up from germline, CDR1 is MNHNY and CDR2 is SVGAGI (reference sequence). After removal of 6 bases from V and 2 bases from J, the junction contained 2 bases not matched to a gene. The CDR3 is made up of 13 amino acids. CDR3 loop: CASRGTGPYEQYF. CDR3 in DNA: TGTGCCAGCAGGGGGACAGGGCCCTACGAGCAGTACTTC.

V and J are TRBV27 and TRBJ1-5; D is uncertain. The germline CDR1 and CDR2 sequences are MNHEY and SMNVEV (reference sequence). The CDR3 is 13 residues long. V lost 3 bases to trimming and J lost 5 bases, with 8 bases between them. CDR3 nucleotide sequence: TGTGCCAGCAGTTTCACCGGAGATCAGCCCCAGCATTTT. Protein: CASSFTGDQPQHF.

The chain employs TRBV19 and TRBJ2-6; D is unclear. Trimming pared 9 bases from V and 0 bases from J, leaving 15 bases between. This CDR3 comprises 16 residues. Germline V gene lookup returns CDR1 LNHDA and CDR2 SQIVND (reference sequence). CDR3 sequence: CASRQLLSSGANVLTF. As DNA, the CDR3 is TGTGCCAGCAGGCAACTACTGAGCTCTGGGGCCAACGTCCTGACTTTC. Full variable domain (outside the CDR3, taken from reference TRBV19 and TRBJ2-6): DGGITQSPKYLFRKEGQNVTLSCEQNLNHDAMYWYRQDPGQGLRLIYYSQIVNDFQKGDIAEGYSVSREKKESFPLTVTSAQKNPTAFYLCASRQLLSSGANVLTFGAGSRLTVL.

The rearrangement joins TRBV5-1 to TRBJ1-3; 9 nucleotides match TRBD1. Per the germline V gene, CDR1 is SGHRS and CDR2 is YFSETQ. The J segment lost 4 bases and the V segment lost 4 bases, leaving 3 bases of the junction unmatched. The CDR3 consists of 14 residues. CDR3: CASSKGQGGNTIYF. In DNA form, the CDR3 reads TGCGCCAGCAGCAAGGGACAGGGAGGAAACACCATATATTTT.

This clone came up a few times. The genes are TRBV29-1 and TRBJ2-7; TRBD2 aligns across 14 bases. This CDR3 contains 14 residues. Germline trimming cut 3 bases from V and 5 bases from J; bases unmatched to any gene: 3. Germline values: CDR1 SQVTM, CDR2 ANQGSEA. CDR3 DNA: TGCAGCGTTGAGGGACTAGCGGGAGCGGACGAGCAGTACTTC. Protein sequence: CSVEGLAGADEQYF.

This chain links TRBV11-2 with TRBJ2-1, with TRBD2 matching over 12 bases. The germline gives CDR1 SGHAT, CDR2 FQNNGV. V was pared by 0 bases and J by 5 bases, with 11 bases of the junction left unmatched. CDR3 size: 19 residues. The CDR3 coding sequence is TGTGCCAGCAGCTTAGATCGGGCTAGCGGGAGGGCCGGTGACAATGAGCAGTTCTTC. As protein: CASSLDRASGRAGDNEQFF.

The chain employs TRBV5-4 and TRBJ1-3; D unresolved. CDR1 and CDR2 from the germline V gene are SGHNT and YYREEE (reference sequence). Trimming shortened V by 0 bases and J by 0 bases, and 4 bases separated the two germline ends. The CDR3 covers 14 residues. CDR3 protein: CASSLDPSGNTIYF. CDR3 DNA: TGTGCCAGCAGCTTGGACCCCTCTGGAAACACCATATATTTT.